The T cell receptor (beta chain) under discussion was sequenced for a study of T cell responses to AZD1222 COVID-19 vaccine. V shed 2 bases and J shed 4 bases, with 15 bases lying between them. Germline lookup yields CDR1 KGHSH and CDR2 LQKENI. The CDR3 totals 15 residues. Study results and limitations: At study baseline, merely five or six AZD1222 recipients were seropositive.

Some clones are missing from TCRdb's copy, which holds only in-frame ones; the method was immunoSEQ multiplex PCR. Of 95,000 to 130,000 clones detected, roughly 93% appear once; the ten largest clones hold about 3%. A remark on this clone: Its antigen is not known.

V is TRBV18 and J is TRBJ2-7; D may be TRBD1 or TRBD2 (5 bases each). The TCR comes from an adult in good health. Source: peripheral blood, taken on day 0 of AZD1222 vaccination. The CDR3 sequence is CASSPSQGRTYEQYF. The CDR3 DNA reads TGTGCCAGCTCACCATCGCAGGGTAGGACTTACGAGCAGTACTTC.